The 24 T cell receptor beta chains below were found in one sample sequenced in a study of vaccination and CD4 T cells after COVID-19. The assay that was used to sequence DNA from cultured CD4+ T cells was the Oncomine TCR Beta short-read assay. Each CDR3 protein gets one entry after TCRdb re-called the PCR reads with MiXCR. The sample lists over 2,500 distinct CDR3 sequences; approximately 24% were seen once. Treatment defined: approximately 11-day PBMC culture with coronavirus spike peptide pools or control peptides (ViraFEST assay). These receptors' antigens are unknown. The sequencing here drew on CD4+ T cells from blood, cultured in vitro, taken after SARS-CoV-2 vaccination. These receptors came from a human donor who had recovered from COVID-19.

This clonotype was observed a handful of times. The V and J genes are TRBV25-1 and TRBJ2-7, with 8 bases aligning to TRBD1. There are 12 residues in the CDR3. Germline V lookup: CDR1 MGHDK, CDR2 SYGVNS. With 6 bases clipped from V and 6 bases from J, the junction kept 4 bases outside the gene matches. The CDR3 reads CASSRTGFEQYF. The CDR3 DNA reads as TGTGCCAGCAGCCGGACAGGGTTCGAGCAGTACTTC.

This clonotype has at least ten counts. The chain links TRBV20-1 to TRBJ2-1; possibly TRBD2 for D (6 bases). The CDR3 sequence is 13 residues long. V lost 3 bases to trimming and J lost 6 bases, with 12 bases between them. Germline CDR1 reads DFQATT; CDR2 reads SNEGSKA (reference sequence). CDR3 in amino acids: CSASITSSNEQFF. The CDR3 DNA reads as TGCAGTGCTAGTATAACTAGCAGCAATGAGCAGTTCTTC.

This clonotype was recorded many times. The chain is built from TRBV20-1 and TRBJ1-1; TRBD1 might be the D (5 bases). The CDR3 has 14 residues. The V end was cut by 3 bases, the J end by 8 bases, with 19 bases between. Germline V gene data show CDR1 as DFQATT and CDR2 as SNEGSKA (reference sequence). The CDR3 nucleotides are TGCAGTGCTAGCTCGGGGCCCAGTGGTGCCGAAGCTTTCTTT. Translated, it gives CSASSGPSGAEAFF.

The chain recombines TRBV10-3 with TRBJ1-1; no reliable D call. Per germline, CDR1 ENHRY and CDR2 SYGVKD. The CDR3 covers 13 residues. The ends were cut back, 0 bases at V and 5 bases at J, with 7 bases in the middle. The CDR3 reads CAISESTGTEAFF. In nucleotides, the CDR3 is TGTGCCATCAGTGAGTCGACGGGTACTGAAGCTTTCTTT.

The chain is built from TRBV25-1 and TRBJ1-1, with D tentatively TRBD1 (5 bases). This CDR3 has 14 amino acids. V lost 3 bases and J 3 bases, leaving 11 bases between the germline ends. Germline CDR1 MGHDK, CDR2 SYGVNS. The CDR3 bases are TGTGCCAGCAGTGAGCCGGGGGGGTACACTGAAGCTTTCTTT. Translated, it gives CASSEPGGYTEAFF. The full variable domain, in which reference TRBV25-1 and TRBJ1-1 provide the parts outside the CDR3, is EADIYQTPRYLVIGTGKKITLECSQTMGHDKMYWYQQDPGMELHLIHYSYGVNSTEKGDLSSESTVSRIRTEHFPLTLESARPSHTSQYLCASSEPGGYTEAFFGQGTRLTVV.

This clonotype showed up just a few times. This sequence joins TRBV15 and TRBJ2-1; possibly TRBD2 for D (6 bases). Per the germline V gene, CDR1 is LNHNV and CDR2 is YYDKDF (reference sequence). This CDR3 is 15 amino acids long. V lost 7 bases and J lost 7, with 20 bases in between. CDR3 region: CATTTGTSPNNEQFF. DNA of the CDR3: TGTGCCACCACCACCGGGACTTCCCCTAATAATGAGCAGTTCTTC.

The chain has TRBV19 and TRBJ1-2, with D possibly matching TRBD1 (5 bases). This CDR3 is 13 amino acids long. In germline, CDR1 is LNHDA, CDR2 SQIVND (reference sequence). V was pared by 5 bases and J by 4 bases, with 11 bases between. CDR3 loop: CASSDRQGYGYTF. Written as DNA, the CDR3 is TGTGCCAGTAGTGACCGGCAGGGCTATGGCTACACCTTC.

This clonotype came up a few times. This chain links TRBV4-2 with TRBJ2-1; TRBD2 agrees at 10 bases. V shed 3 bases and J 5 bases; nucleotides not matched to a gene: 10. CDR1 is LGHNA and CDR2 is YNFKEQ in the germline V gene. This CDR3 region has 17 residues. The CDR3 is CASSHQPASGGHNEQFF. CDR3 nucleotides: TGTGCCAGCAGCCACCAACCTGCTAGCGGGGGCCACAATGAGCAGTTCTTC.

J is TRBJ2-5 and V is TRBV6-1; TRBD2 agrees at 8 bases. Losses at the gene ends were 7 bases for V and 2 bases for J; bases not matched to a gene: 6. The CDR3 runs to 14 residues. The V gene's germline CDR1 is MNHNS and CDR2 SASEGT. This CDR3 reads CASNRGGGQETQYF. The DNA of the CDR3 is TGTGCCAGCAATCGGGGGGGGGGACAAGAGACCCAGTACTTC.

By frequency in the sample, this clonotype is medium-sized. The rearrangement uses TRBV20-1 and TRBJ2-5; the D is unclear. CDR1 and CDR2 from the germline V gene are DFQATT and SNEGSKA (reference sequence). The ends were cut back, 1 base at V and 5 bases at J, with 5 bases in the middle. The CDR3 runs 11 residues. The CDR3 DNA follows: TGCAGTGCTAGAGCTATCGAGACCCAGTACTTC. Its translation is CSARAIETQYF.

On this clonotype: At one of its ends the junction is not consistent with the germline gene, which may arise from a read error. The rearrangement links TRBV7-9 to TRBJ2-1; D possibly matches TRBD1 or TRBD2 (6 bases each). The CDR3 totals 17 residues. CDR1 and CDR2 (germline): SEHNR, FQNEAQ (reference sequence). CDR3 DNA sequence: TGTGCCAGCAGCTGGGCTTTAGGGGGGAGATCCTGCAATGAGCAGTTCTTC. The encoded protein is CASSWALGGRSCNEQFF.

The chain has TRBV6-1 and TRBJ1-5; 8 bases are shared with TRBD1. Germline CDR1 is MNHNS and CDR2 is SASEGT. The CDR3 totals 18 residues. Germline trimming cut 1 base from V and 2 bases from J; bases unmatched to any gene: 10. The CDR3 reads CASSEGTGSSLGNQPQHF. The CDR3, as DNA: TGTGCCAGCAGTGAAGGGACAGGGTCCTCTTTAGGCAATCAGCCCCAGCATTTT.

At least ten counts were recorded for this clonotype. The CDR3 nucleotides are TGCAGTGCTAGTCGGGCGGGGCCCCTCAACTATGGCTACACCTTC. It specifies CSASRAGPLNYGYTF. This sequence joins TRBV20-1 and TRBJ1-2; TRBD1 might be the D (5 bases). CDR1 and CDR2 (germline): DFQATT, SNEGSKA (reference sequence). This CDR3 spans 15 amino acids. Trimming stripped 3 bases from V and 2 bases from J, with 16 bases between.

Details on this clonotype: A read error is possible here, since a much larger clone lies one base away. V and J are TRBV20-1 and TRBJ2-7; 8 positions match TRBD2. The CDR3 is 15 amino acids. V trimming: 6 bases; J trimming: 6 bases; junction bases outside the gene matches: 16. The germline V gene has CDR1 DFQATT and CDR2 SNEGSKA (reference sequence). CDR3 amino acids: CSAYLATGGNGEQYF. Written as DNA, the CDR3 is TGCAGTGCCTACCTTGCGACGGGGGGGAATGGCGAGCAGTACTTC.

This chain uses TRBV27 with TRBJ2-7; D may be TRBD1 (6 bases). This CDR3 is built from 13 residues. V lost 8 bases, J lost 2 bases, and 13 bases lay in between. Germline loops: CDR1 MNHEY, CDR2 SMNVEV (reference sequence). The CDR3 DNA reads TGTGCCAGCGTCCGTTGGGACACCTACGAGCAGTACTTC. It specifies CASVRWDTYEQYF.

The rearrangement links TRBV18 to TRBJ2-5; TRBD2 might be the D (5 bases). Trimming removed 2 bases from V and 1 base from J, with 5 bases in between. CDR1 KGHSH and CDR2 LQKENI come from the germline V gene. This CDR3 is built from 13 residues. CDR3 DNA: TGTGCCAGCTCACCAGGACTCCAAGAGACCCAGTACTTC. Translated: CASSPGLQETQYF.

This clonotype was found a few times. The chain joins TRBV7-2 to TRBJ1-5; TRBD1 might be the D (5 bases). Germline loops: CDR1 SGHTA, CDR2 FQGNSA. Trimming took off 2 bases at V and 3 bases at J, with 11 bases between the two ends. The CDR3 totals 15 residues. In DNA, the CDR3 is TGTGCCAGCAGCTTATCCAGGGCTTACAATCAGCCCCAGCATTTT. Translation: CASSLSRAYNQPQHF.

The sample holds a few counts of this clonotype. The chain carries TRBV7-3 and TRBJ1-1, with D unresolved. CDR1 and CDR2 from the germline V gene are SGHTA and FQGTGA. With 2 bases removed from V and 3 bases from J, the gap between germline ends came to 7 bases. The CDR3 extends over 13 amino acids. In nucleotides, the CDR3 is TGTGCCAGCAGCTTAGACCGGGACACTGAAGCTTTCTTT. Amino acid sequence: CASSLDRDTEAFF.

The V and J genes are TRBV5-1 and TRBJ1-6; 7 bases match TRBD1. CDR1 is SGHRS and CDR2 is YFSETQ in the germline V gene. The CDR3 is 16 amino acids. J lost 8 bases, V lost 7 bases, and 15 bases had no gene match. The CDR3 DNA reads TGCGCCAGCCGGGACAGAGCCTTTAACGGGTATTCACCCCTCCACTTT. Amino acids: CASRDRAFNGYSPLHF.

This clonotype came up a few times. The chain links TRBV6-1 to TRBJ2-1; TRBD2 matches 8 bases. CDR3 size: 14 residues. Looked up from germline, CDR1 is MNHNS and CDR2 is SASEGT. Trimming at V came to 4 bases and at J to 6 bases, leaving 5 bases not matched to a gene. CDR3 in amino acids: CASSAGGLFNEQFF. In DNA, the CDR3 is TGTGCCAGCAGTGCGGGGGGGCTCTTCAATGAGCAGTTCTTC.

The V and J genes are TRBV20-1 and TRBJ1-2; TRBD1 might be the D (6 bases). The CDR3 is made up of 16 amino acids. V lost 5 bases, J lost 3 bases, and 22 bases lay in between. Germline V gene lookup returns CDR1 DFQATT and CDR2 SNEGSKA (reference sequence). CDR3 loop: CSAGVGIKNRDYGYTF. The CDR3 coding sequence is TGCAGTGCTGGAGTAGGAATAAAGAACAGGGACTATGGCTACACCTTC.

This clonotype was picked up many times. This CDR3 is CASSVAGAPYEQYF. CDR3 DNA: TGTGCCAGCAGTGTAGCGGGGGCCCCCTACGAGCAGTACTTC. The chain joins TRBV27 to TRBJ2-7; 9 bases agree with TRBD2. The CDR3 sequence is 14 residues long. Germline CDR1 reads MNHEY; CDR2 reads SMNVEV (reference sequence). V lost 5 bases to trimming and J lost 2 bases; unmatched junction nucleotides: 4.

This chain links TRBV7-9 with TRBJ1-2; no definite D call. Trimming pared 1 base from V and 4 bases from J, leaving 10 bases between. Germline CDR1 is SEHNR and CDR2 is FQNEAQ (reference sequence). The CDR3 is 14 amino acids. The CDR3 reads CASSLGPRPYGYTF. As DNA, the CDR3 is TGTGCCAGCAGCTTAGGTCCACGGCCCTATGGCTACACCTTC.

J is TRBJ2-7 and V is TRBV7-8, with 9 bases lining up with TRBD2. Germline lookup yields CDR1 SGHVS and CDR2 FQNEAQ. The CDR3 is made up of 14 amino acids. After removal of 4 bases from V and 4 bases from J, the junction contained 5 bases not matched to a gene. The CDR3 coding sequence is TGTGCCAGCAGCTATCGGCTAGCGGGGTACGAGCAGTACTTC. Its protein is CASSYRLAGYEQYF.